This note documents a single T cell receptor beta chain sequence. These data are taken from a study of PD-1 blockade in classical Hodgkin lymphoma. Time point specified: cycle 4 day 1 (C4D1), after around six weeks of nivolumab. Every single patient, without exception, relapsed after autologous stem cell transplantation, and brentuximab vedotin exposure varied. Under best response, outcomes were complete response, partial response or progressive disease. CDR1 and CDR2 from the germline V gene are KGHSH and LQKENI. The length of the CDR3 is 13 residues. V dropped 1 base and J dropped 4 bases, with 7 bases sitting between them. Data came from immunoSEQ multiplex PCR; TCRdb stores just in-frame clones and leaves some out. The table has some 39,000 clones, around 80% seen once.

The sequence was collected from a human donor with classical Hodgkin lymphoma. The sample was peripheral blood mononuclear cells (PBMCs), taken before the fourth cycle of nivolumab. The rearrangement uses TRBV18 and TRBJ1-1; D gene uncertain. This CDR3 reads CASSPLPFTEAFF. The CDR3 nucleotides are TGTGCCAGCTCACCACTCCCCTTCACTGAAGCTTTCTTT.